These T cell receptor beta chains were read from a single sample in a study of monozygotic twins with inflammatory bowel disease. TCRdb reanalyzed the 5' RACE reads and collapses them to one entry per CDR3 protein, without DNA. The table lists 150,000 to 200,000 distinct CDR3 sequences, with roughly 7% in the top ten. The sequencing input was blood. All receptors come from a human donor with ulcerative colitis or Crohn's disease, or a healthy co-twin of an affected twin (not recorded which). Both conserved end residues are part of each CDR3. The order of the fields is J gene, V gene, CDR3 protein.

J gene: TRBJ2-6; V gene: TRBV11-1; CDR3 protein: CASSARTGRLSGANVLTF
J gene: TRBJ2-5; V gene: TRBV20-1; CDR3 protein: CSAGTGTGSSQYF
J gene: TRBJ1-6; V gene: TRBV7-2; CDR3 protein: CASSSPGNYNSPLHF
J gene: TRBJ1-3; V gene: TRBV9; CDR3 protein: CATRDGNTIYF
J gene: TRBJ2-7; V gene: TRBV20-1; CDR3 protein: CSAYGTSGRKEQYF
J gene: TRBJ1-1; V gene: TRBV12-3/TRBV12-4; CDR3 protein: CASSFAEGTEAFF
J gene: TRBJ2-5; V gene: TRBV9; CDR3 protein: CASSVGNRVETQYF
J gene: TRBJ2-1; V gene: TRBV4-3; CDR3 protein: CASSPFSGTRDEQFF
J gene: TRBJ2-7; V gene: TRBV20-1; CDR3 protein: CSARDIGTGSAEQYF
J gene: TRBJ1-1; V gene: TRBV19; CDR3 protein: CASKWGNTEAFF
J gene: TRBJ1-1; V gene: TRBV11-2; CDR3 protein: CASSLGDRGDLWDTEAFF
J gene: TRBJ1-5; V gene: TRBV12-3/TRBV12-4; CDR3 protein: CASSLGGNANQPQHF
J gene: TRBJ1-4; V gene: TRBV20-1; CDR3 protein: CSARHSRGRNNEKLFF
J gene: TRBJ1-2; V gene: TRBV24-1; CDR3 protein: CATSGGSYGYTF
J gene: TRBJ1-5; V gene: TRBV15; CDR3 protein: CATSRDFQGYQPQHF
J gene: TRBJ2-5; V gene: TRBV12-3/TRBV12-4; CDR3 protein: CASSFRRRTQETQYF
J gene: TRBJ2-4; V gene: TRBV5-1; CDR3 protein: CASSRDLRAKNIQYF
J gene: TRBJ2-1; V gene: TRBV5-6; CDR3 protein: CASSLVPYEQFF
J gene: TRBJ2-1; V gene: TRBV6-6; CDR3 protein: CASRAGGTYNEQFF
J gene: TRBJ2-7; V gene: TRBV27; CDR3 protein: CASSLSGRADEQYF
J gene: TRBJ1-1; V gene: TRBV27; CDR3 protein: CASSPRDGAEAFF
J gene: TRBJ1-2; V gene: TRBV30; CDR3 protein: CAWSAKSRDRVFYGYTF
J gene: TRBJ1-6; V gene: TRBV6-1; CDR3 protein: CASGGWNRNSPLHF
J gene: TRBJ1-3; V gene: TRBV5-1; CDR3 protein: CASTKTGEDAGNTIYF
J gene: TRBJ2-7; V gene: TRBV6-2/TRBV6-3; CDR3 protein: CASTALLGSTSDYEQYF
J gene: TRBJ1-1; V gene: TRBV30; CDR3 protein: CAWSGGRGNTEAFF
J gene: TRBJ1-2; V gene: TRBV10-3; CDR3 protein: CAIRRTGDGYTF
J gene: TRBJ2-6; V gene: TRBV10-3; CDR3 protein: CAISPQGALTQGRFSGANVLTF
J gene: TRBJ1-1; V gene: TRBV5-1; CDR3 protein: CASSLPQRGTEAFF
J gene: TRBJ2-7; V gene: TRBV10-2; CDR3 protein: CASSIQGAAEQYF
J gene: TRBJ1-5; V gene: TRBV5-1; CDR3 protein: CASSLGPGGDQPQHF
J gene: TRBJ2-1; V gene: TRBV29-1; CDR3 protein: CSVEDTASGGAKQFF
J gene: TRBJ1-2; V gene: TRBV12-5; CDR3 protein: CASGLYGYGYTF
J gene: TRBJ1-3; V gene: TRBV28; CDR3 protein: CASSLPQTRVGNTIYF
J gene: TRBJ1-1; V gene: TRBV28; CDR3 protein: CASTPRAAGTEAFF
J gene: TRBJ2-3; V gene: TRBV10-3; CDR3 protein: CAISIAGDGTQYF
J gene: TRBJ2-6; V gene: TRBV5-1; CDR3 protein: CASSLIGDSRSGANVLTF
J gene: TRBJ2-7; V gene: TRBV4-1; CDR3 protein: CASRPVGSYEQYF
J gene: TRBJ1-5; V gene: TRBV2; CDR3 protein: CASRSGGEYSNQPQHF
J gene: TRBJ2-7; V gene: TRBV7-3; CDR3 protein: CASSSVTSVDYEQYF
J gene: TRBJ2-7; V gene: TRBV28; CDR3 protein: CASSLYGYEQYF
J gene: TRBJ1-1; V gene: TRBV18; CDR3 protein: CASSPRLGGGGISNTEAFF
J gene: TRBJ1-1; V gene: TRBV20-1; CDR3 protein: CSAYKGNTEAFF
J gene: TRBJ1-1; V gene: TRBV15; CDR3 protein: CATSRAGTGGNEAFF
J gene: TRBJ1-2; V gene: TRBV28; CDR3 protein: CASRQGAGGYTF
J gene: TRBJ1-1; V gene: TRBV11-2; CDR3 protein: CASSLGAVGEAFF
J gene: TRBJ1-5; V gene: TRBV21-1; CDR3 protein: CASSKEARGQNPLGSNQPQHF
J gene: TRBJ1-1; V gene: TRBV12-3/TRBV12-4; CDR3 protein: CASRPDRGRSTEAFF
J gene: TRBJ2-1; V gene: TRBV29-1; CDR3 protein: CSSTSLGANEQFF
J gene: TRBJ2-7; V gene: TRBV6-1; CDR3 protein: CASSDYGHFSYEQYF
J gene: TRBJ1-5; V gene: TRBV30; CDR3 protein: CAWSPKVNQPQHF
J gene: TRBJ2-2; V gene: TRBV12-3/TRBV12-4; CDR3 protein: CASSFKVTGELFF
J gene: TRBJ2-1; V gene: TRBV5-4; CDR3 protein: CASSRGQRVFF